The rows below give T cell receptor beta chains drawn from one sample of a study of T cell changes during pregnancy in multiple sclerosis. The table came from immunoSEQ multiplex PCR; TCRdb's copy has only in-frame clones and leaves some out. The data show 100,000 to 130,000 clones, about 90% seen once. The source was peripheral blood, collected in the third trimester of pregnancy. The receptors here all came from a female donor in good health, enrolled as a control in a pregnancy study. The CDR3 runs from the conserved cysteine through the conserved F or W. A D gene is named only where the DNA matches it firmly. A row's size may be missing; if present it is once, few, many or a size class.

clone_size j_call d_call v_call cdr3_nt cdr3_aa
- TRBJ2-7 TRBD2 TRBV30 TGTGCCTGCCTTCCCCGGGGGGACGAGCAGTACTTC CACLPRGDEQYF
- TRBJ2-1 - TRBV12-5 TGTGCTAGTGGTCTTGGACTCCTCCTCAGAGGAAACAATGAGCAGTTCTTC CASGLGLLLRGNNEQFF
once TRBJ2-2 - TRBV10-3 TGTGCCATCAGTGCGGGGGTATGGACCGGGGAGCTGTTTTTT CAISAGVWTGELFF
- TRBJ1-2 TRBD1 TRBV30 TGTGCCTCCGGGACAGGGGGAGGCTACACCTTC CASGTGGGYTF
- TRBJ2-5 TRBD1 TRBV19 TGTGCCAGTAGTACCGACAGGGGAGAGACCCAGTACTTC CASSTDRGETQYF
- TRBJ1-1 - TRBV19 TGTGCCAGTGGACTCACAGGGTTCGCAAACACTGAAGCTTTCTTT CASGLTGFANTEAFF
- TRBJ2-3 TRBD2 TRBV9 TGTGCCAGCAGCGGAGGGACTAGCGGGGGGACAGATACGCAGTATTTT CASSGGTSGGTDTQYF
- TRBJ1-2 - TRBV7-2 TGTGCCAGCAGCCCAGGTAGTGGCTACACCTTC CASSPGSGYTF
once TRBJ2-7 TRBD1 TRBV19 TGTGCCAGTAGTCTAACAGGGGCACAGGGGAGATACGAGCAGTACTTC CASSLTGAQGRYEQYF
- TRBJ1-2 - TRBV2 TGTGCCAGCAGTGAGACGGACAGAAACTATGGCTACACCTTC CASSETDRNYGYTF
- TRBJ2-3 TRBD2 TRBV27 TGTGCCAGCAGTTTTAGACTAGCGGGGGGGCCCTCCAACACAGATACGCAGTATTTT CASSFRLAGGPSNTDTQYF
- TRBJ1-3 - TRBV9 TGTGCCAGCAGCGTTGGCAGCTCTGGAAACACCATATATTTT CASSVGSSGNTIYF
few TRBJ1-1 - TRBV30 TGTGCCTGGACGCTTAGAGGAGACACTGAAGCTTTCTTT CAWTLRGDTEAFF